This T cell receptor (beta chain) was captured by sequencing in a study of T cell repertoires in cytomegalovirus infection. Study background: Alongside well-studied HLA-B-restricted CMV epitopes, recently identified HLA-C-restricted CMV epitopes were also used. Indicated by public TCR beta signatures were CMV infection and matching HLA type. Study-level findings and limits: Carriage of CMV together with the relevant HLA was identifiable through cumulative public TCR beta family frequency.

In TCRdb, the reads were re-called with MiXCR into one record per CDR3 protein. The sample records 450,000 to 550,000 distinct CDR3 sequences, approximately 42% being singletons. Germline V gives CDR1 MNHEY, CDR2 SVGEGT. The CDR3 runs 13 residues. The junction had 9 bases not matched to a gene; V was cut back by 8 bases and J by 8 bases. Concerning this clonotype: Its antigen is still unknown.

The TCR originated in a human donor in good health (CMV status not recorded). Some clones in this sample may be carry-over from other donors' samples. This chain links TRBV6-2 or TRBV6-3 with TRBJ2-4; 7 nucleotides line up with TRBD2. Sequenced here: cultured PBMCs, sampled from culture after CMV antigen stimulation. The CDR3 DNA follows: TGTGCCAGCGGGAGGGCTACAAGCGACATTCAGTACTTC. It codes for CASGRATSDIQYF.